This TCR beta chain is from a study of siplizumab effects on memory and regulatory T cells. Sequencing of each sample assayed approximately 10^5 TCR templates. This table comes from immunoSEQ multiplex PCR, and its TCRdb copy is limited to in-frame clones, with some not included. The sample carries around 82,000 clones, just over 90% recorded once. This clone appeared once. No antigen is known for it. Germline-derived CDR1 and CDR2 are SGDLS and YYNGEE. The length of the CDR3 is 19 residues. V lost 0 bases and J lost 2; bases outside the gene matches: 12. Overall study findings and caveats: Versus 25% to 30% in controls, the mappable alloreactive CD4+ clones averaged approximately 69% Treg-derived with siplizumab. Naive T cells seemed more diverse than memory cells and seemed major alloresponse contributors. Naive or memory phenotype assignment was not possible for roughly 80-95% of proliferating CD4+ or CD8+ clones.

This clonotype was obtained from a human donor in good health. The sequencing sample was made of CD8+ T cells sorted from blood. The chain joins TRBV9 to TRBJ2-1, with 9 bases identical to TRBD2. The CDR3, as DNA: TGTGCCAGCAGCGTAGCTCCGACGCGGGGGGGCTCCCCCTACAATGAGCAGTTCTTC. Translated: CASSVAPTRGGSPYNEQFF.